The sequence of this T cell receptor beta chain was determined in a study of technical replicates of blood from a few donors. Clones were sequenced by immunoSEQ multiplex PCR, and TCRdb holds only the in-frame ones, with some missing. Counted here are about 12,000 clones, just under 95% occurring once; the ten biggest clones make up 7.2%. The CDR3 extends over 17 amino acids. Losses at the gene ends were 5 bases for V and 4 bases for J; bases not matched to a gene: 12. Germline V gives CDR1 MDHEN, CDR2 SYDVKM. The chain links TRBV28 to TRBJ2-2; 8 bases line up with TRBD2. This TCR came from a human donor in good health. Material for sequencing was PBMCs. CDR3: CASSLLGGGQTTGELFF. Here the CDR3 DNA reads TGTGCCAGCAGTCTCCTAGGCGGGGGGCAGACCACCGGGGAGCTGTTTTTT.